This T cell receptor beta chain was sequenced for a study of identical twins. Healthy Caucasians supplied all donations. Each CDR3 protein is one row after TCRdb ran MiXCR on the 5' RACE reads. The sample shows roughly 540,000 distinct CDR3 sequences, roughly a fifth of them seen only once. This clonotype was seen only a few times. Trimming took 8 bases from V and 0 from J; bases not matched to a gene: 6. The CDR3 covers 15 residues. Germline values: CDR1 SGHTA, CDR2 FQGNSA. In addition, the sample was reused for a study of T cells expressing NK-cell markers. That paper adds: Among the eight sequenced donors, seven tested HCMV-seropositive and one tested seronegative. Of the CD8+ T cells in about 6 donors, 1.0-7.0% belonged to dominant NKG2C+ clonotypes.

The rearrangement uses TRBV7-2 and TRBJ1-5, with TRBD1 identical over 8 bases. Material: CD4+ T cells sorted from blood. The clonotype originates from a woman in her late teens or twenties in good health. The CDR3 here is CASGWTGNSNQPQHF. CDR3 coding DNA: TGTGCCAGCGGATGGACAGGGAATAGCAATCAGCCCCAGCATTTT.